The 3 T cell receptor beta chains listed next were all sequenced from one sample in a study of Tregs in tolerant kidney transplant recipients. Clones were read by immunoSEQ multiplex PCR, and TCRdb kept only the in-frame ones, dropping some. The table records about 15,000 clones, approximately 55% of them present only once. After 6 days with irradiated graft donor PBMCs, CFSE-labeled recipient PBMCs were FACS-sorted. No antigens are known for them. Sequenced here: CD4+ T cells from blood cultured with allogeneic cells, sampled before the transplant. The source is a human patient who received a combined kidney and bone marrow transplant.

The chain joins TRBV5-4 to TRBJ1-2, with 9 bases fitting TRBD1. Trimming cost V 4 bases and J 8 bases; bases outside gene matches: 3. Germline V gene data show CDR1 as SGHNT and CDR2 as YYREEE (reference sequence). This CDR3 is 12 amino acids long. The CDR3 sequence: CASSGQGRGYTF. Written as DNA, the CDR3 is TGTGCCAGCAGCGGACAGGGGAGAGGCTACACCTTC.

The gene calls are TRBV28 and TRBJ1-2, with 7 bases identical to TRBD1. Losses at the gene ends were 4 bases for V and 6 bases for J; bases not matched to a gene: 2. The germline gives CDR1 MDHEN, CDR2 SYDVKM. The CDR3 contains 12 residues. The CDR3 coding sequence is TGTGCCAGCAGTTCCACAGGGGATGGCTACACCTTC. Protein: CASSSTGDGYTF.

This sequence joins TRBV18 and TRBJ1-1; D gene ambiguous. Trimming pared 9 bases from V and 2 bases from J, leaving 13 bases between. Germline CDR1 KGHSH, CDR2 LQKENI. This CDR3 has 13 amino acids. Here the CDR3 DNA reads TGTGCCAGTTCCCACTACTTAAACACTGAAGCTTTCTTT. As protein: CASSHYLNTEAFF.